The clone carrying this T cell receptor beta chain showed up many times. Its antigen is still unknown. These data are taken from a study of breast tumors, draining lymph nodes, adjacent tissues. Study-wide results and caveats: Tumor TCR diversity was below lymph nodes but above nontumor tissue. Findings are consistent with lymph node origin and intratumoral expansion of most tumor T cells.

V lost 0 bases, J lost 6 bases, and 3 bases stayed unmatched. The V gene's germline CDR1 is DFQATT and CDR2 SNEGSKA (reference sequence). CDR3 length equals 14 residues. TCRdb passed the multiplex PCR reads through MiXCR, listing each CDR3 protein once. The sample records about 230,000 distinct CDR3 sequences, about 30% being singletons. Axillary draining lymph nodes of breast cancer patients supplied the node samples. The receptor was derived from a female donor with breast cancer. Some clones in this sample may be carry-over from other donors' samples. What was sequenced was axillary lymph node tissue. J is TRBJ2-4 and V is TRBV20-1, with 9 positions matching TRBD1. CDR3: CSARDDRGGNIQYF. CDR3 nucleotide sequence: TGCAGTGCTAGAGATGACAGGGGGGGAAACATTCAGTACTTC.